These T cell receptor beta chains were read from a single sample in a study of human T cells and chemical hapten exposure. MiXCR, applied by TCRdb to the RACE reads, yields one record per CDR3 protein. The data hold around 380,000 distinct CDR3 sequences, with around 5.5% observed a single time. The sequencing here drew on whole blood, taken in connection with sensitization to the hapten diphenylcyclopropenone (DPC). These receptors were collected from a woman younger than 35 with alopecia areata. Some clones in this sample may be carry-over from other donors' samples. The CDR3 runs from the conserved cysteine through the conserved F or W. The order of the fields is V gene, CDR3 length, D gene, J gene, clone size, CDR3 protein, CDR3 DNA. A D gene is named only where the DNA matches it firmly. Clone size is stated in some rows and not others, as once, few, many or a class when expanded.

TRBV10-3,15,NA,TRBJ1-3,NA,CATKSGEGSGNTIYF,TGTGCCACCAAGTCGGGGGAAGGATCTGGAAACACCATATATTTT
TRBV9,16,TRBD1,TRBJ2-1,few,CASSPQGQGAWNEQFF,TGTGCCAGCAGCCCGCAGGGACAGGGGGCTTGGAATGAGCAGTTCTTC
TRBV5-5,14,NA,TRBJ1-2,many,CASSPVGPNYGYTF,TGTGCCAGCAGCCCGGTGGGGCCTAACTATGGCTACACCTTC
TRBV10-3,15,NA,TRBJ2-3,NA,CAISAPTGLGDTQYF,TGTGCCATCAGTGCGCCAACAGGGTTGGGAGATACGCAGTATTTT
TRBV6-2/TRBV6-3,11,NA,TRBJ1-2,few,CASANSYGYTF,TGTGCCAGCGCAAACAGCTATGGCTACACCTTC
TRBV6-2/TRBV6-3,13,NA,TRBJ2-7,few,CASSSRAQGEQYF,TGTGCCAGCAGTTCGAGGGCCCAAGGGGAGCAGTACTTC
TRBV12-3/TRBV12-4,14,TRBD1,TRBJ1-4,many,CASSFGQGVEKLFF,TGTGCCAGCAGCTTTGGACAGGGCGTAGAAAAACTGTTTTTT
TRBV5-1,15,TRBD1,TRBJ1-1,many,CASSQWDRANTEAFF,TGCGCCAGCAGCCAGTGGGACAGGGCGAACACTGAAGCTTTCTTT
TRBV20-1,14,NA,TRBJ1-3,few,CSARDRATGNTIYF,TGCAGTGCTAGAGATAGGGCTACTGGAAACACCATATATTTT
TRBV9,16,NA,TRBJ2-3,many,CASSGRERLSTDTQYF,TGTGCCAGCAGCGGGAGGGAAAGGTTGAGTACAGATACGCAGTATTTT
TRBV18,16,NA,TRBJ1-1,many,CASSPPSGRRNTEAFF,TGTGCCAGCTCACCACCGAGTGGCAGACGTAACACTGAAGCTTTCTTT
TRBV4-2,17,NA,TRBJ2-1,NA,CASSQKTDSRGGDEQFF,TGTGCCAGCAGCCAGAAGACCGACTCCCGAGGCGGGGATGAGCAGTTCTTC
TRBV4-3,15,TRBD1,TRBJ1-1,many,CASSQGAGGWTEAFF,TGCGCCAGCAGCCAGGGGGCAGGGGGTTGGACTGAAGCTTTCTTT
TRBV3-1,16,NA,TRBJ2-5,NA,CASSKATYSYQETQYF,TGTGCCAGCAGCAAAGCGACTTATAGTTACCAAGAGACCCAGTACTTC
TRBV20-1,13,NA,TRBJ2-7,few,CSATRRWGDEQYF,TGCAGTGCGACCCGGAGATGGGGTGACGAGCAGTACTTC
TRBV4-1,15,NA,TRBJ1-2,many,CASSQDEVGLRGYTF,TGCGCCAGCAGCCAAGATGAAGTCGGGTTACGGGGCTACACCTTC
TRBV3-1,12,NA,TRBJ1-1,few,CASSQGHGFAFF,TGTGCCAGCAGCCAAGGACACGGGTTTGCTTTCTTT
TRBV14,17,NA,TRBJ2-3,NA,CASSQGRRAVNTDTQYF,TGTGCCAGCAGCCAAGGGCGTCGGGCTGTTAACACAGATACGCAGTATTTT
TRBV6-5,13,NA,TRBJ2-3,NA,CASSPRVQYTQYF,TGTGCCAGCAGTCCCCGGGTCCAGTATACGCAGTATTTT
TRBV29-1,12,NA,TRBJ2-5,NA,CSVAKDSAPQYF,TGCAGCGTTGCCAAGGACAGTGCTCCCCAGTACTTC
TRBV28,14,NA,TRBJ1-2,NA,CASSLGVQGGGYTF,TGTGCCAGCAGTTTAGGGGTACAGGGTGGTGGCTACACCTTC
TRBV3-1,18,NA,TRBJ1-5,many,CASSQLGKQPGSNQPQHF,TGTGCCAGCAGCCAACTGGGGAAGCAACCAGGGAGCAATCAGCCCCAGCATTTT
TRBV6-2/TRBV6-3,15,NA,TRBJ1-5,many,CASSYSIDSNQPQHF,TGTGCCAGCAGTTACTCGATTGATTCCAATCAGCCCCAGCATTTT
TRBV10-3,15,TRBD1,TRBJ1-6,few,CAISDRGQGNSPLHF,TGTGCCATCAGTGACCGTGGACAGGGGAATTCACCCCTCCACTTT
TRBV2,13,NA,TRBJ2-5,NA,CASSPGHSQTQYF,TGTGCCAGCAGCCCGGGACACTCTCAGACCCAGTACTTC
TRBV11-2,15,NA,TRBJ2-5,NA,CASSFSRGGQETQYF,TGTGCCAGCAGCTTTTCCCGGGGAGGACAAGAGACCCAGTACTTC
TRBV14,13,NA,TRBJ2-3,few,CASSQIDLDTQYF,TGTGCCAGCAGCCAAATTGATTTAGATACGCAGTATTTT
TRBV3-1,15,TRBD2,TRBJ2-1,NA,CASSQVGLAGNEQFF,TGTGCCAGCAGCCAAGTGGGACTAGCGGGGAATGAGCAGTTCTTC
TRBV29-1,13,TRBD1,TRBJ1-1,few,CSSTGGKSTEAFF,TGCAGCTCGACAGGGGGCAAATCGACTGAAGCTTTCTTT
TRBV5-4,15,NA,TRBJ2-6,NA,CASTSQGSGANVLTF,TGTGCCAGCACCTCGCAGGGGTCTGGGGCCAACGTCCTGACTTTC
TRBV6-5,15,NA,TRBJ1-1,few,CASSSWTDPNTEAFF,TGTGCCAGCAGCTCCTGGACAGACCCTAACACTGAAGCTTTCTTT
TRBV7-2,16,TRBD1,TRBJ1-6,NA,CASSARTGERNSPLHF,TGTGCCAGCAGCGCAAGGACAGGGGAGAGAAATTCACCCCTCCACTTT
TRBV27,20,TRBD2,TRBJ2-3,many,CASTPGLAGGQIIHTDTQYF,TGTGCCAGCACCCCGGGACTAGCGGGGGGCCAGATTATACACACAGATACGCAGTATTTT
TRBV7-9,14,NA,TRBJ2-4,many,CASSSGDSKNIQYF,TGTGCCAGCAGCTCGGGGGACTCTAAAAACATTCAGTACTTC
TRBV5-1,15,NA,TRBJ1-4,NA,CASSLFPVGNEKLFF,TGCGCCAGCAGCTTGTTTCCCGTTGGTAATGAAAAACTGTTTTTT
TRBV28,16,TRBD1,TRBJ1-6,few,CASSRGQVTYNSPLHF,TGTGCCAGCAGTCGGGGACAGGTTACCTATAATTCACCCCTCCACTTT
TRBV29-1,14,NA,TRBJ1-3,many,CSVDAVSSGNTIYF,TGCAGCGTCGACGCCGTCTCCTCTGGAAACACCATATATTTT
TRBV7-6,19,TRBD2,TRBJ2-1,few,CASSLTSGGRGIAYNEQFF,TGTGCCAGCAGCTTGACTAGCGGGGGGAGGGGGATCGCCTACAATGAGCAGTTCTTC
TRBV4-2,17,TRBD2,TRBJ2-3,NA,CASSQGTGRGKADTQYF,TGTGCCAGCAGCCAAGGGACTGGGCGGGGGAAAGCAGATACGCAGTATTTT
TRBV12-3/TRBV12-4,14,TRBD1,TRBJ2-7,NA,CASSLGTVLYEQYF,TGTGCCAGCAGTTTGGGGACAGTCCTCTACGAGCAGTACTTC
TRBV4-1,12,TRBD1,TRBJ2-1,few,CASRGGGNEQFF,TGCGCCAGCAGAGGGGGCGGCAATGAGCAGTTCTTC
TRBV5-6,17,NA,TRBJ2-2,few,CASSRYGTGANTGELFF,TGTGCCAGCAGCCGCTATGGGACTGGGGCAAACACCGGGGAGCTGTTTTTT
TRBV6-2/TRBV6-3,17,NA,TRBJ2-2,few,CASSRPITGTHTGELFF,TGTGCCAGCAGCCGGCCTATAACCGGGACCCACACCGGGGAGCTGTTTTTT
TRBV18,14,NA,TRBJ2-3,NA,CASSPREGTDTQYF,TGTGCCAGCTCACCTAGGGAGGGCACAGATACGCAGTATTTT
TRBV29-1,14,NA,TRBJ2-1,few,CSVEVGNSYNEQFF,TGCAGCGTTGAAGTGGGGAACTCCTACAATGAGCAGTTCTTC